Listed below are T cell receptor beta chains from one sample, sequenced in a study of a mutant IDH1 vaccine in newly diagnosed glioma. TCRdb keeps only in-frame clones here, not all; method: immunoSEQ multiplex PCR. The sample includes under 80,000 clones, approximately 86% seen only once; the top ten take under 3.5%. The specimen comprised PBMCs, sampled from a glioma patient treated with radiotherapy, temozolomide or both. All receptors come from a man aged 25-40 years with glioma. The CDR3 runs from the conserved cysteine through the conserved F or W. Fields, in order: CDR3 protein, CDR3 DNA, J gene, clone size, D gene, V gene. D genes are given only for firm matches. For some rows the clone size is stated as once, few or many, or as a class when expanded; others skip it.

CDR3 protein: CASSSRLAGNARGTDTQYF; CDR3 DNA: TGCGCCAGCAGCTCTCGACTAGCGGGGAACGCTAGGGGGACAGATACGCAGTATTTT; J gene: TRBJ2-3; clone size: .; D gene: TRBD2; V gene: TRBV5-1
CDR3 protein: CASRNPPALTGGRDEQFF; CDR3 DNA: TGTGCCAGCAGGAATCCCCCGGCATTGACAGGGGGCAGAGATGAGCAGTTCTTC; J gene: TRBJ2-1; clone size: .; D gene: TRBD1; V gene: TRBV25-1
CDR3 protein: CASSPTGASNTEAFF; CDR3 DNA: TGTGCCAGCAGCCCCACAGGGGCCTCGAACACTGAAGCTTTCTTT; J gene: TRBJ1-1; clone size: .; D gene: TRBD1; V gene: TRBV7-9
CDR3 protein: CASSENVGLSSYNSPLHF; CDR3 DNA: TGTGCCAGCAGTGAAAATGTGGGGCTGAGCTCCTATAATTCACCCCTCCACTTT; J gene: TRBJ1-6; clone size: .; D gene: .; V gene: TRBV6-1
CDR3 protein: CASSPHSDSSYEQYF; CDR3 DNA: TGCGCCAGCAGCCCGCACTCGGACAGCTCCTACGAGCAGTACTTC; J gene: TRBJ2-7; clone size: .; D gene: .; V gene: TRBV5-1
CDR3 protein: CASSSSETQYF; CDR3 DNA: TGTGCCAGCAGCTCTTCGGAGACCCAGTACTTC; J gene: TRBJ2-5; clone size: .; D gene: .; V gene: TRBV5-4
CDR3 protein: CASSPPGGARVEQYF; CDR3 DNA: TGTGCCAGCTCACCACCGGGGGGGGCGCGGGTCGAGCAGTACTTC; J gene: TRBJ2-7; clone size: .; D gene: .; V gene: TRBV18
CDR3 protein: CSVEVQLNTEAFF; CDR3 DNA: TGCAGCGTTGAAGTTCAACTGAACACTGAAGCTTTCTTT; J gene: TRBJ1-1; clone size: .; D gene: .; V gene: TRBV29-1
CDR3 protein: CSVGGRGTVVGGYTF; CDR3 DNA: TGCAGCGTTGGTGGGCGTGGGACAGTAGTAGGTGGCTACACCTTC; J gene: TRBJ1-2; clone size: .; D gene: TRBD1; V gene: TRBV29-1
CDR3 protein: CASSLPDRVGNTEAFF; CDR3 DNA: TGTGCCAGCTCACTGCCCGACAGGGTTGGGAACACTGAAGCTTTCTTT; J gene: TRBJ1-1; clone size: .; D gene: TRBD1; V gene: TRBV18
CDR3 protein: CAWPVTGVPLLGYTF; CDR3 DNA: TGTGCCTGGCCCGTAACAGGGGTCCCTTTGTTAGGCTACACCTTC; J gene: TRBJ1-2; clone size: .; D gene: TRBD1; V gene: TRBV30
CDR3 protein: CASSLTRRAFF; CDR3 DNA: TGTGCCAGCAGCCTGACCAGGCGAGCTTTCTTT; J gene: TRBJ1-1; clone size: few; D gene: .; V gene: TRBV28
CDR3 protein: CASGLVPSIPQARFFNQPQHF; CDR3 DNA: TGTGCTAGTGGTTTGGTACCAAGTATCCCCCAAGCCCGATTCTTTAATCAGCCCCAGCATTTT; J gene: TRBJ1-5; clone size: .; D gene: .; V gene: TRBV12-5
CDR3 protein: CASSFSAPWGPYNEQFF; CDR3 DNA: TGTGCCAGCAGCTTTTCTGCTCCATGGGGCCCCTACAATGAGCAGTTCTTC; J gene: TRBJ2-1; clone size: .; D gene: .; V gene: TRBV7-9
CDR3 protein: CASSLTGVGEQYF; CDR3 DNA: TGTGCCAGCAGCCTAACAGGGGTCGGCGAGCAGTACTTC; J gene: TRBJ2-7; clone size: .; D gene: TRBD1; V gene: TRBV7-9
CDR3 protein: CASKGRESNQPQHF; CDR3 DNA: TGTGCCAGTAAGGGGAGGGAAAGCAATCAGCCCCAGCATTTT; J gene: TRBJ1-5; clone size: .; D gene: .; V gene: TRBV19
CDR3 protein: CASSFQGGEQFF; CDR3 DNA: TGTGCCAGCAGCTTCCAGGGGGGTGAGCAGTTCTTC; J gene: TRBJ2-1; clone size: .; D gene: .; V gene: TRBV7-7
CDR3 protein: CASTGDSRNIQYF; CDR3 DNA: TGTGCCAGTACCGGGGACAGTAGAAACATTCAGTACTTC; J gene: TRBJ2-4; clone size: .; D gene: TRBD1; V gene: TRBV19
CDR3 protein: CASSPEGEQYF; CDR3 DNA: TGTGCCAGCAGCCCCGAGGGCGAGCAGTACTTC; J gene: TRBJ2-7; clone size: .; D gene: .; V gene: TRBV7-9
CDR3 protein: CAIREQVATEAFF; CDR3 DNA: TGTGCCATCAGGGAACAGGTTGCCACTGAAGCTTTCTTT; J gene: TRBJ1-1; clone size: .; D gene: .; V gene: TRBV10-3
CDR3 protein: CASRKTGSPEAFF; CDR3 DNA: TGTGCCAGCAGAAAAACAGGCAGTCCTGAAGCTTTCTTT; J gene: TRBJ1-1; clone size: .; D gene: .; V gene: TRBV6-1
CDR3 protein: CASSWGLAGARETQYF; CDR3 DNA: TGTGCCAGCAGCTGGGGACTAGCGGGGGCGAGGGAGACCCAGTACTTC; J gene: TRBJ2-5; clone size: .; D gene: TRBD2; V gene: TRBV7-2
CDR3 protein: CASSLTPLRDRGREQYF; CDR3 DNA: TGTGCCAGCAGCTTAACCCCTTTGAGGGACAGGGGGCGGGAGCAGTACTTC; J gene: TRBJ2-7; clone size: .; D gene: TRBD1; V gene: TRBV7-9
CDR3 protein: CASSRDREETQYF; CDR3 DNA: TGTGCCAGCAGCAGGGACAGAGAAGAGACCCAGTACTTC; J gene: TRBJ2-5; clone size: .; D gene: TRBD1; V gene: TRBV7-7
CDR3 protein: CASSEIGGQTTLPAKNIQYF; CDR3 DNA: TGTGCCAGCAGTGAAATAGGGGGACAGACCACCTTGCCAGCCAAAAACATTCAGTACTTC; J gene: TRBJ2-4; clone size: .; D gene: TRBD1; V gene: TRBV2
CDR3 protein: CASSLAQGGYGYTF; CDR3 DNA: TGCGCCAGCAGCTTGGCGCAGGGGGGCTATGGCTACACCTTC; J gene: TRBJ1-2; clone size: once; D gene: TRBD1; V gene: TRBV5-1
CDR3 protein: CASSLVWGGRSTDTQYF; CDR3 DNA: TGTGCCAGCAGTTTAGTGTGGGGCGGGCGCAGCACAGATACGCAGTATTTT; J gene: TRBJ2-3; clone size: .; D gene: .; V gene: TRBV27
CDR3 protein: CASSYIEGTEAFF; CDR3 DNA: TGTGCCAGCAGTTACATCGAGGGAACTGAAGCTTTCTTT; J gene: TRBJ1-1; clone size: few; D gene: .; V gene: TRBV6-5
CDR3 protein: CASSQDQASGHQPQHF; CDR3 DNA: TGCGCCAGCAGCCAAGATCAGGCAAGTGGCCATCAGCCCCAGCATTTT; J gene: TRBJ1-5; clone size: .; D gene: .; V gene: TRBV4-1
CDR3 protein: CASSRQGANEKLFF; CDR3 DNA: TGTGCCAGCAGCCGACAGGGGGCTAATGAAAAACTGTTTTTT; J gene: TRBJ1-4; clone size: .; D gene: TRBD1; V gene: TRBV7-8
CDR3 protein: CASTVSRASNEKLFF; CDR3 DNA: TGTGCCAGCACAGTCTCTCGTGCTTCTAATGAAAAACTGTTTTTT; J gene: TRBJ1-4; clone size: .; D gene: .; V gene: TRBV27
CDR3 protein: CASSWGLYNEQFF; CDR3 DNA: TGTGCCAGCAGCTGGGGGCTTTACAATGAGCAGTTCTTC; J gene: TRBJ2-1; clone size: .; D gene: .; V gene: TRBV7-2
CDR3 protein: CASNPRGSGNTIYF; CDR3 DNA: TGTGCCAGTAACCCACGAGGCTCTGGAAACACCATATATTTT; J gene: TRBJ1-3; clone size: .; D gene: .; V gene: TRBV19
CDR3 protein: CASNSGGDYEQYF; CDR3 DNA: TGTGCCAGCAATAGCGGCGGAGACTACGAGCAGTACTTC; J gene: TRBJ2-7; clone size: .; D gene: .; V gene: TRBV7-9
CDR3 protein: CASSLEGRGSISFSTDTQYF; CDR3 DNA: TGCGCCAGCAGCTTGGAAGGGCGGGGGAGTATCTCTTTCTCCACAGATACGCAGTATTTT; J gene: TRBJ2-3; clone size: .; D gene: TRBD2; V gene: TRBV5-1
CDR3 protein: CASSDWREQYF; CDR3 DNA: TGTGCCAGCAGTGATTGGAGGGAGCAGTACTTC; J gene: TRBJ2-7; clone size: once; D gene: .; V gene: TRBV6-8
CDR3 protein: CASSVDRQDDYGYTF; CDR3 DNA: TGTGCCAGCAGCGTAGATAGACAGGATGACTATGGCTACACCTTC; J gene: TRBJ1-2; clone size: .; D gene: .; V gene: TRBV9
CDR3 protein: CASRDNPYEQYF; CDR3 DNA: TGTGCCAGCAGGGACAATCCCTACGAGCAGTACTTC; J gene: TRBJ2-7; clone size: .; D gene: .; V gene: TRBV6-5
CDR3 protein: CAISVGTGDTAFF; CDR3 DNA: TGTGCCATCAGTGTGGGGACAGGGGACACAGCTTTCTTT; J gene: TRBJ1-1; clone size: .; D gene: TRBD1; V gene: TRBV10-3
CDR3 protein: CASSSGQNEGYTF; CDR3 DNA: TGTGCCAGCAGCTCCGGACAGAATGAAGGCTACACCTTC; J gene: TRBJ1-2; clone size: .; D gene: .; V gene: TRBV7-9
CDR3 protein: CASSYSSGAEQYF; CDR3 DNA: TGCGCCAGCAGCTACTCGTCCGGGGCCGAGCAGTACTTC; J gene: TRBJ2-7; clone size: .; D gene: .; V gene: TRBV5-1
CDR3 protein: CAWIPEDTYEQYF; CDR3 DNA: TGTGCCTGGATCCCCGAAGATACCTACGAGCAGTACTTC; J gene: TRBJ2-7; clone size: .; D gene: .; V gene: TRBV30